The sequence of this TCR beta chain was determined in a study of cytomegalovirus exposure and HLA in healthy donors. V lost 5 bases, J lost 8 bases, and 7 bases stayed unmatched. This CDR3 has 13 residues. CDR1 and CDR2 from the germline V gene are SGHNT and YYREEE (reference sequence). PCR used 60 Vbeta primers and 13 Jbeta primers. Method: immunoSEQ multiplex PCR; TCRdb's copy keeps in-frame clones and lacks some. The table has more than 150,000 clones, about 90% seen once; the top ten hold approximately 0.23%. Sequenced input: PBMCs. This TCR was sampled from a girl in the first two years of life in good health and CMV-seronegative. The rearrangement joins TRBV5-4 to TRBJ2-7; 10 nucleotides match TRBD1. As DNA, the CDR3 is TGTGCCAGCAGGCCAGGGGACAGGGGCAAGCAGTACTTC. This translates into CASRPGDRGKQYF.